This T cell receptor (beta chain) was captured by sequencing in a study of cytomegalovirus exposure and HLA in healthy donors. At the level of the study: The study's early data release held tens of millions of unique TCRs from HLA-typed donors. General study points: TRBV6-2, TRBV6-3 and some other V segments were excluded as indistinguishable.

A remark on this clone: The antigen is undetermined.

CDR3 length equals 16 residues. Trimming removed 4 bases at V and 0 bases at J, with 13 bases between. The germline gives CDR1 SNHLY, CDR2 FYNNEI. This PCR relied on a set of 60 Vbeta primers and 13 Jbeta primers. The table came from immunoSEQ multiplex PCR; TCRdb's copy has only in-frame clones and leaves some out. The sample data list fewer than 85,000 clones. Sample: PBMCs. The genes are TRBV2 and TRBJ2-1; D is possibly TRBD1 (6 bases). This TCR was sampled from a female donor in good health and CMV-seropositive. This CDR3 is CASSVTGLSSYNEQFF. As DNA, the CDR3 is TGTGCCAGCAGTGTGACAGGCCTAAGCTCCTACAATGAGCAGTTCTTC.